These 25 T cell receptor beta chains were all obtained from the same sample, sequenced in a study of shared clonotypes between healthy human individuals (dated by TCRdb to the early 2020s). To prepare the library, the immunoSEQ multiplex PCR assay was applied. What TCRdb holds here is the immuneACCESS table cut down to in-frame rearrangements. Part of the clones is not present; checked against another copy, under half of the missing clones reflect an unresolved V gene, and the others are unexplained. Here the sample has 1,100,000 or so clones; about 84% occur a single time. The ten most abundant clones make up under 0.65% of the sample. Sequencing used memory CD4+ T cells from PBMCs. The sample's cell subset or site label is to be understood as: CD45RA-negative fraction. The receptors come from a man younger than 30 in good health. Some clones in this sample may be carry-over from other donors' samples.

CDR3 loop: CASSQEGGRRGYTF. CDR3 bases: TGCGCCAGCAGCCAAGAAGGGGGGCGGCGGGGCTACACCTTC. The V and J genes are TRBV4-3 and TRBJ1-2; TRBD1 might be the D (6 bases). CDR1 is LGHNA and CDR2 is YSLEER in the germline V gene. Trimming removed 0 bases at V and 8 bases at J, with 13 bases between. The CDR3 spans 14 residues.

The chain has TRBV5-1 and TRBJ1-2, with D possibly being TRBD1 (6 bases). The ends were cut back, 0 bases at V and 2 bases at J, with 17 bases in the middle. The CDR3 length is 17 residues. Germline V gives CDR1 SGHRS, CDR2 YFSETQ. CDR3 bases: TGCGCCAGCAGCTTGGCTTGGGGGGGCCTCTTCAACTATGGCTACACCTTC. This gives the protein CASSLAWGGLFNYGYTF.

CDR3 amino acids: CASAAGGKEYF. The CDR3 DNA reads TGCGCCAGCGCGGCCGGGGGTAAGGAGTACTTC. The chain has TRBV5-1 and TRBJ2-7; D perhaps matches TRBD2 (6 bases). The ends were cut back, 7 bases at V and 11 bases at J, with 16 bases in the middle. Germline V gene lookup returns CDR1 SGHRS and CDR2 YFSETQ. CDR3 size: 11 residues.

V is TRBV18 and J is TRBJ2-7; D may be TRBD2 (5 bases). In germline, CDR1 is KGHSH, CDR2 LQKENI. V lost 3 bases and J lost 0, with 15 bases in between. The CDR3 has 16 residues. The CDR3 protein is CASSPPGYRSSYEQYF. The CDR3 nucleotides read TGTGCCAGCTCACCGCCGGGATACCGAAGCTCCTACGAGCAGTACTTC.

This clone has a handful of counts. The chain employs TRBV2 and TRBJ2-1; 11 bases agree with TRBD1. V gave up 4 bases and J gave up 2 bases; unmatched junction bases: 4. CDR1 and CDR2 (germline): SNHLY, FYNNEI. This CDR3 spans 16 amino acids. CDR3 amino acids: CASSGTGGIPYNEQFF. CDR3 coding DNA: TGTGCCAGCAGTGGGACAGGGGGCATCCCCTACAATGAGCAGTTCTTC.

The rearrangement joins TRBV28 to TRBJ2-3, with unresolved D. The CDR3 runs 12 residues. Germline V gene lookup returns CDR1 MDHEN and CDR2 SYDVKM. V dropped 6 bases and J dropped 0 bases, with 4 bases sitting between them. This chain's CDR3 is CASRASTDTQYF. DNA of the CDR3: TGTGCCAGCAGAGCCAGCACAGATACGCAGTATTTT.

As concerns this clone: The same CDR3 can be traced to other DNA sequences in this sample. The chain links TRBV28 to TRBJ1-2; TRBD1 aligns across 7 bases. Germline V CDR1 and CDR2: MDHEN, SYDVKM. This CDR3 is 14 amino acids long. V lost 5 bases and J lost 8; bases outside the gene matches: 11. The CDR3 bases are TGTGCCAGCAGTCCCCGAACAGGGGAAAGCGGCTACACCTTC. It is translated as CASSPRTGESGYTF.

CDR3 region: CASSQDWRQGLDTIYF. In DNA, the CDR3 is TGTGCCAGCAGCCAAGACTGGAGACAGGGTTTGGACACCATATATTTT. This chain connects TRBV4-2 to TRBJ1-3; 7 bases align to TRBD1. The CDR3 is made up of 16 amino acids. Trimming at V came to 0 bases and at J to 8 bases, leaving 10 bases not matched to a gene. The germline V gene has CDR1 LGHNA and CDR2 YNFKEQ.

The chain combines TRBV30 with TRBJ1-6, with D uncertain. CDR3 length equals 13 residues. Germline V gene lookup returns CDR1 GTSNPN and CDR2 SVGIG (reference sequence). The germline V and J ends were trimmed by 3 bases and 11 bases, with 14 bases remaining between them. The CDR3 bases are TGTGCCTGGAGGCGGGCACCGGGAACACCCCTCCACTTT. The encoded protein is CAWRRAPGTPLHF.

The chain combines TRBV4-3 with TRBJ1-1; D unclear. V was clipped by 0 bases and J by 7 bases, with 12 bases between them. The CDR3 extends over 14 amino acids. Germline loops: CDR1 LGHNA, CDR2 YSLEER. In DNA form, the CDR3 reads TGCGCCAGCAGCCAAGATCGAGGGTTTGGTGAAGCTTTCTTT. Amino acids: CASSQDRGFGEAFF.

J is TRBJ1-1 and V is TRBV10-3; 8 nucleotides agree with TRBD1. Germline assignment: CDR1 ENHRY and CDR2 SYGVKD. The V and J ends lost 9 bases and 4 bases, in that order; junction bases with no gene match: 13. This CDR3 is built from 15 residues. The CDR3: CAIDSSGGVGTEAFF. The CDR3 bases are TGTGCCATAGATTCCTCAGGGGGCGTCGGCACTGAAGCTTTCTTT.

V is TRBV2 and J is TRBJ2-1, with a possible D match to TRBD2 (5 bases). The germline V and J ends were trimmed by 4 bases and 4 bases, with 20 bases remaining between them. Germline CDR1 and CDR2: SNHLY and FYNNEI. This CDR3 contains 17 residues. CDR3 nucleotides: TGTGCCAGCAGTGGAATAGGGCGGGCAGGTCAATACAATGAGCAGTTCTTC. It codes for CASSGIGRAGQYNEQFF.

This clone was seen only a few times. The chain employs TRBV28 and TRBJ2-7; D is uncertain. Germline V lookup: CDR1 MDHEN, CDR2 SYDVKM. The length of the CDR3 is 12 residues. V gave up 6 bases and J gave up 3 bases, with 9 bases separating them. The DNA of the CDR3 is TGTGCCAGCAGCCGGACCAACTACGAGCAGTACTTC. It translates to CASSRTNYEQYF. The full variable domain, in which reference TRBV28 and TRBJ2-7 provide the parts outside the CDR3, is DVKVTQSSRYLVKRTGEKVFLECVQDMDHENMFWYRQDPGLGLRLIYFSYDVKMKEKGDIPEGYSVSREKKERFSLILESASTNQTSMYLCASSRTNYEQYFGPGTRLTVT.

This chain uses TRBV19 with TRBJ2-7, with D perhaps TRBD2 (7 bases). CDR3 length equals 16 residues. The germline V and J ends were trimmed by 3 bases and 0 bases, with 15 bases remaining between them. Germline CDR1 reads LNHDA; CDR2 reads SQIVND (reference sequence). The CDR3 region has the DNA TGTGCCAGTAGTATTTCGCCAGGGGAGGGCTCCTACGAGCAGTACTTC. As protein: CASSISPGEGSYEQYF. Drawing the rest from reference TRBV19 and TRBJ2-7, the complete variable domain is DGGITQSPKYLFRKEGQNVTLSCEQNLNHDAMYWYRQDPGQGLRLIYYSQIVNDFQKGDIAEGYSVSREKKESFPLTVTSAQKNPTAFYLCASSISPGEGSYEQYFGPGTRLTVT.

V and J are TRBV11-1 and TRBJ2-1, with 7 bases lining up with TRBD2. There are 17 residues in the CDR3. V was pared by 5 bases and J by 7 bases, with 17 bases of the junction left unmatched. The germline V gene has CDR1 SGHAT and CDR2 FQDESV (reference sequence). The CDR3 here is CASSPRLVAGASNEQFF. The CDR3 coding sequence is TGTGCCAGCAGCCCTCGCCTGGTTGCGGGAGCTTCGAATGAGCAGTTCTTC.

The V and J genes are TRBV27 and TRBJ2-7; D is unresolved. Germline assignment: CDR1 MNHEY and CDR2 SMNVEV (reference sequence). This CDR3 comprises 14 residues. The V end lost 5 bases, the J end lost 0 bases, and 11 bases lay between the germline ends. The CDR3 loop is CASSPKQTSYEQYF. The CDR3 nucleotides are TGTGCCAGCAGTCCGAAGCAGACCTCCTACGAGCAGTACTTC.

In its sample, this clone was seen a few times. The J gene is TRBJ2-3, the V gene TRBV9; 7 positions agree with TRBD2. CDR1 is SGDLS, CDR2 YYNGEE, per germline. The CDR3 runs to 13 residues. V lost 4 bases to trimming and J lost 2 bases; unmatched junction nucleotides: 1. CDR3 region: CASSSGNTDTQYF. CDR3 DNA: TGTGCCAGCAGCAGCGGGAACACAGATACGCAGTATTTT.

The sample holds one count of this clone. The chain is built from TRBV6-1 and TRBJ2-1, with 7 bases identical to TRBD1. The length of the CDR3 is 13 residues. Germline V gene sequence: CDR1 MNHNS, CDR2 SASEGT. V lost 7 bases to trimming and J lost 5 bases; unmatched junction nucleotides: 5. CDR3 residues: CASNRGTDNEQFF. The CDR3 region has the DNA TGTGCCAGCAACAGGGGAACCGACAATGAGCAGTTCTTC.

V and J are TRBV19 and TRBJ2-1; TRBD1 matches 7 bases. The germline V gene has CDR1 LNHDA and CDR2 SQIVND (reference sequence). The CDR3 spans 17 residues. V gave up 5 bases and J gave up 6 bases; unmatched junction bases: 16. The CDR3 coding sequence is TGTGCCAGTAGTGCACTGAGACAGGGTCAAACAAGCAATGAGCAGTTCTTC. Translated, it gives CASSALRQGQTSNEQFF.

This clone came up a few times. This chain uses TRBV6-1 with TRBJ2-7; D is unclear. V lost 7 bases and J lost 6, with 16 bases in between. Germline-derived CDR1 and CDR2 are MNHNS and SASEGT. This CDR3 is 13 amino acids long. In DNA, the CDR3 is TGTGCCAGCAAGTCCACAGTTGTCGGCGAGCAGTACTTC. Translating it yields CASKSTVVGEQYF.

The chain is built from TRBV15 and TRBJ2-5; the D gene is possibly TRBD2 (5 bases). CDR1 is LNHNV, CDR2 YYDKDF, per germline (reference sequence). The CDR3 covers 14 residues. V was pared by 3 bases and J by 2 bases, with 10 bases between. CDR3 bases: TGTGCCACCAGCAGCGGTAGCGTACAAGAGACCCAGTACTTC. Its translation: CATSSGSVQETQYF.

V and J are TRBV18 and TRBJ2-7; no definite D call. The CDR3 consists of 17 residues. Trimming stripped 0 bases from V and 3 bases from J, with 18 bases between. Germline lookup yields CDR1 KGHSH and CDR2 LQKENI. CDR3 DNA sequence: TGTGCCAGCTCACCACCATCAGGTGGAGCGACGGGCTACGAGCAGTACTTC. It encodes CASSPPSGGATGYEQYF.

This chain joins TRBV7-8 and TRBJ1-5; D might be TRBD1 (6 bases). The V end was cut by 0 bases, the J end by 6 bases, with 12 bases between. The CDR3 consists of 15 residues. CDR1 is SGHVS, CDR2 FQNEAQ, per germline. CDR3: CASSLAEGVSQPQHF. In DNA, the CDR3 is TGTGCCAGCAGCTTAGCGGAGGGGGTGAGTCAGCCCCAGCATTTT.

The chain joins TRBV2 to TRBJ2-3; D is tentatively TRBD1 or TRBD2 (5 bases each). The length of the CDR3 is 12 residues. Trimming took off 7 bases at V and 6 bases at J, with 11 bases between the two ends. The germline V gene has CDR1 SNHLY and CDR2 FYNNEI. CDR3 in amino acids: CASKWDADTQYF. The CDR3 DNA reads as TGTGCCAGCAAATGGGACGCCGATACGCAGTATTTT.

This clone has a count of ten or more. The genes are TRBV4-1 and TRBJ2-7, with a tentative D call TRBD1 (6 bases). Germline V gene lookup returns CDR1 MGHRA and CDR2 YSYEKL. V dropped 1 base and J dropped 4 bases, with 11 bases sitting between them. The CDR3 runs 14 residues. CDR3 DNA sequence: TGCGCCAGCAGCCAAGGAGATCAGGGGTACGAGCAGTACTTC. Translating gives CASSQGDQGYEQYF.